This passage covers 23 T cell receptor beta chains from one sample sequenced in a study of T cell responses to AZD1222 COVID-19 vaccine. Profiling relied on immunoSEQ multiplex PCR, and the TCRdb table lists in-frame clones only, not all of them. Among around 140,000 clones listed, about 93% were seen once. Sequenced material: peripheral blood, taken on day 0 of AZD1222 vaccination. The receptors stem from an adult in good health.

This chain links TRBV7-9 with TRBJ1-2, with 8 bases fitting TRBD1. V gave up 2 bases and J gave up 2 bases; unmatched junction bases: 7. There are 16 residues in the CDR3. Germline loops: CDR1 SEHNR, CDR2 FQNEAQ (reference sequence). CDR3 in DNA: TGTGCCAGCAGCTTATATGGACAGGGTAAAAACTATGGCTACACCTTC. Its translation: CASSLYGQGKNYGYTF.

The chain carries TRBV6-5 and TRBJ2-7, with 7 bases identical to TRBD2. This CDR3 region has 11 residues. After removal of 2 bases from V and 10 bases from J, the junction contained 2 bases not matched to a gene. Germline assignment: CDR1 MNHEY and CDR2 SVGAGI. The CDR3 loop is CASSYMGLQYF. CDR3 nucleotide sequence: TGTGCCAGCAGTTACATGGGACTACAGTACTTC.

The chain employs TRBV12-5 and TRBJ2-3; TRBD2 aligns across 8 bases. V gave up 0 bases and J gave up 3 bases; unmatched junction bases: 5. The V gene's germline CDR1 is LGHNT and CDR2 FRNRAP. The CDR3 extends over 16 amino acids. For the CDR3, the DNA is TGTGCTAGTGGTTTGGTAAGCGCTAGCGGGACAGATACGCAGTATTTT. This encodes CASGLVSASGTDTQYF. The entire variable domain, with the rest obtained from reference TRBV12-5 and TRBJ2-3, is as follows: DARVTQTPRHKVTEMGQEVTMRCQPILGHNTVFWYRQTMMQGLELLAYFRNRAPLDDSGMPKDRFSAEMPDATLATLKIQPSEPRDSAVYFCASGLVSASGTDTQYFGPGTRLTVL.

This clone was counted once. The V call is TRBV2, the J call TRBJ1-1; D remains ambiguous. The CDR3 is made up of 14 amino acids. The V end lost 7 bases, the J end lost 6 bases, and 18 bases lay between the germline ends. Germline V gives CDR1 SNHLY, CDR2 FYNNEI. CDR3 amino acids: CASILDWDFAEAFF. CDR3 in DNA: TGTGCCAGCATCCTAGACTGGGATTTCGCTGAAGCTTTCTTT.

The CDR3 region is CASSQELKYSPLHF. The CDR3 DNA sequence: TGTGCCAGCAGCCAAGAACTAAAGTATTCACCCCTCCACTTT. The chain is built from TRBV3-1 (or the pseudogene TRBV3-2) and TRBJ1-6; D remains unclear. Germline assignment: CDR1 LGHDT and CDR2 YNNKEL (reference sequence). The V end lost 0 bases, the J end lost 8 bases, and 8 bases lay between the germline ends. The CDR3 runs 14 residues.

This CDR3 reads CASSLSPGELFF. The CDR3 region has the DNA TGTGCCAGCAGCCTTTCCCCCGGGGAGCTGTTTTTT. J is TRBJ2-2 and V is TRBV7-3; D call uncertain. Deletions cut 5 bases from V and 6 bases from J, with 7 bases between. CDR1 SGHTA and CDR2 FQGTGA come from the germline V gene. CDR3 length: 12 amino acids. Supplemented by reference TRBV7-3 and TRBJ2-2, the full variable domain reads GAGVSQTPSNKVTEKGKYVELRCDPISGHTALYWYRQSLGQGPEFLIYFQGTGAADDSGLPNDRFFAVRPEGSVSTLKIQRTERGDSAVYLCASSLSPGELFFGEGSRLTVL.

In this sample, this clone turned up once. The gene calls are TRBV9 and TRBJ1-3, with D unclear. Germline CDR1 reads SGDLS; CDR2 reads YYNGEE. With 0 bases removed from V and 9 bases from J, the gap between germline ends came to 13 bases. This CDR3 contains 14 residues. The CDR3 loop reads CASSVAPDSGTIYF. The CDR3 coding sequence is TGTGCCAGCAGCGTAGCCCCAGATTCGGGCACCATATATTTT.

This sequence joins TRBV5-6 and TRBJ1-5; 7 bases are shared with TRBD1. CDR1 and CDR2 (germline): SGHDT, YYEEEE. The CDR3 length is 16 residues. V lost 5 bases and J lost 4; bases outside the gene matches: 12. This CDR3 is CASSYGPGQQNQPQHF. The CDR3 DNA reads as TGTGCCAGCAGTTACGGTCCGGGACAGCAGAATCAGCCCCAGCATTTT. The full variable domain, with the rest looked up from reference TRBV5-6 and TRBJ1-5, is DAGVTQSPTHLIKTRGQQVTLRCSPKSGHDTVSWYQQALGQGPQFIFQYYEEEERQRGNFPDRFSGHQFPNYSSELNVNALLLGDSALYLCASSYGPGQQNQPQHFGDGTRLSIL.

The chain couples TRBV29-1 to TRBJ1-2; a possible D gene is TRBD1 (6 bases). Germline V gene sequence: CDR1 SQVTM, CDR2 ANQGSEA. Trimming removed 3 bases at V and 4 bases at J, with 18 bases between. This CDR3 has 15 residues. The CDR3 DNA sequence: TGCAGCGTTGAGGTTTGGGACATCGAATTCTATGGCTACACCTTC. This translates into CSVEVWDIEFYGYTF.

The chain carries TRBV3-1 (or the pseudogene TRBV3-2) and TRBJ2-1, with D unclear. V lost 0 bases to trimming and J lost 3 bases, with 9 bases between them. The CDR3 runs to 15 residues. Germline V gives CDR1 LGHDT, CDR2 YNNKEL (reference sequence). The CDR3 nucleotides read TGTGCCAGCAGCCAAGATACTTCTAGCTACAATGAGCAGTTCTTC. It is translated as CASSQDTSSYNEQFF.

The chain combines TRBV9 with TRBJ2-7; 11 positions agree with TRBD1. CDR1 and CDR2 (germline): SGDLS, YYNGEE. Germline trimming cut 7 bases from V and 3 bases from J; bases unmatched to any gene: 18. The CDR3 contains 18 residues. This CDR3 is CASLSRGTGGPPVYEQYF. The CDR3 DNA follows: TGTGCCAGCTTAAGTCGTGGGACAGGGGGGCCCCCTGTCTACGAGCAGTACTTC.

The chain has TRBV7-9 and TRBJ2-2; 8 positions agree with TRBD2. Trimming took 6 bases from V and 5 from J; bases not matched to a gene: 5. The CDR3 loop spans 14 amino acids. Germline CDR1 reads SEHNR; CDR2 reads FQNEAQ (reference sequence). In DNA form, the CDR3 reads TGTGCCAGCAGTCTCGCGGGGGGTACCGGGGAGCTGTTTTTT. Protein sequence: CASSLAGGTGELFF.

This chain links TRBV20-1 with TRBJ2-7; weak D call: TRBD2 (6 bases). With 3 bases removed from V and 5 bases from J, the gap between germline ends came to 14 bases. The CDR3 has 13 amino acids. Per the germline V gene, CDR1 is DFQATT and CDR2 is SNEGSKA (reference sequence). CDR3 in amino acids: CSASRAGTHEQYF. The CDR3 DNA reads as TGCAGTGCTAGTAGGGCGGGAACCCACGAGCAGTACTTC.

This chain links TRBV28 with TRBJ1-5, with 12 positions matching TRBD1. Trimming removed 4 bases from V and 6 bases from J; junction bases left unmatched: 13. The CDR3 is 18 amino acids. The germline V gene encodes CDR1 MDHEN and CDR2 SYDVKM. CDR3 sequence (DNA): TGTGCCAGCAGTTCCGGTCCCGGGACAGGGGGCGGAAGTCAGCCCCAGCATTTT. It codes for CASSSGPGTGGGSQPQHF.

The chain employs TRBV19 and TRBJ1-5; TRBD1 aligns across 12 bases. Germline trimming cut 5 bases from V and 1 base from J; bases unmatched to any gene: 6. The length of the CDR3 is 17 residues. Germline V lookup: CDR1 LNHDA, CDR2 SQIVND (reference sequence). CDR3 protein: CASSRGTGGQSNQPQHF. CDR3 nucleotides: TGTGCCAGTAGTCGTGGGACAGGGGGCCAGAGCAATCAGCCCCAGCATTTT.

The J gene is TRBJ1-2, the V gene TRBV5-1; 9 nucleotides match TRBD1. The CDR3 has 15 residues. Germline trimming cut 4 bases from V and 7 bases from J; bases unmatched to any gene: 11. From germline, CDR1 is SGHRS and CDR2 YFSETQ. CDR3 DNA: TGCGCCAGCAGCCCTCGGACAGGGGAGGGGACTGGCTACACCTTC. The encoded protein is CASSPRTGEGTGYTF.

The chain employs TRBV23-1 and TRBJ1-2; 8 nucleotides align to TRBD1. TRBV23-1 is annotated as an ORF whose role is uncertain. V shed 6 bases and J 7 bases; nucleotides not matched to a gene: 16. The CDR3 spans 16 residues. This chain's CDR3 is CASREIPGQVEPGYTF. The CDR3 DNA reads TGCGCCAGCAGGGAAATCCCGGGACAGGTTGAACCTGGCTACACCTTC.

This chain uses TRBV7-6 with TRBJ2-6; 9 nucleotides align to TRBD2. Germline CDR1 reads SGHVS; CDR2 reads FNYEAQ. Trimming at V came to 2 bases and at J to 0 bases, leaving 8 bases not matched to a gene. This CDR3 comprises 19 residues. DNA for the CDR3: TGTGCCAGCAGCTTAATGGTCGCTAGCGGGATCTCTGGGGCCAACGTCCTGACTTTC. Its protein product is CASSLMVASGISGANVLTF.

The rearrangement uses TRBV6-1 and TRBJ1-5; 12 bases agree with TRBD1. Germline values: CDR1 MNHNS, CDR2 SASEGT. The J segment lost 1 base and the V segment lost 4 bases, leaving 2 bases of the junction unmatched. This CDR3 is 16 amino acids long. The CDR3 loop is CASSVGQGASNQPQHF. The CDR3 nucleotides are TGTGCCAGCAGTGTGGGACAGGGGGCAAGCAATCAGCCCCAGCATTTT.

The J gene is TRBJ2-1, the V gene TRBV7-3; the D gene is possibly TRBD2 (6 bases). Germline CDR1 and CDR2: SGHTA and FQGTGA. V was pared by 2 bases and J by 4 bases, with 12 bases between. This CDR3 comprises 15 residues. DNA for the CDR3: TGTGCCAGCAGCTTAGGGGCTAGCGAATACAATGAGCAGTTCTTC. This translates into CASSLGASEYNEQFF.

The CDR3 bases are TGTGCCACTTCCCTCAGGGCGGGGGGTTCCTACGAGCAGTACTTC. This gives the protein CATSLRAGGSYEQYF. The V call is TRBV7-2, the J call TRBJ2-7, with 8 bases that match TRBD2. V gave up 10 bases and J gave up 1 base; unmatched junction bases: 12. The length of the CDR3 is 15 residues. CDR1 SGHTA and CDR2 FQGNSA come from the germline V gene.

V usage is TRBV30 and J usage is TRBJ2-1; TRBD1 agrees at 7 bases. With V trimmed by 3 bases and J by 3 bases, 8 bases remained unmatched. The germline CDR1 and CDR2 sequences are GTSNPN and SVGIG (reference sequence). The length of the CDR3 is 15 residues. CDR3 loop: CAWRKGAANYNEQFF. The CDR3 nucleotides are TGTGCCTGGAGGAAGGGGGCGGCTAACTACAATGAGCAGTTCTTC.

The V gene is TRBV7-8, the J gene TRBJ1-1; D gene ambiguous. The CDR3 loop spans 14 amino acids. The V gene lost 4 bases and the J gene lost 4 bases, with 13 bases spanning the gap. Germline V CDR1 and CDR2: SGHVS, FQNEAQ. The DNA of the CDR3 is TGTGCCAGCAGCTGGGGAGTCGACCGCACTGAAGCTTTCTTT. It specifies CASSWGVDRTEAFF.